What follows are 10 T cell receptor beta chains derived from one specimen sequenced in a study of T cells after yellow fever vaccination. Using its own MiXCR run on the 5' RACE reads, TCRdb lists one record per CDR3 protein. This table holds 250,000 to 400,000 distinct CDR3 sequences, approximately 4% found once. Source: PBMCs, taken 15 days after the yellow fever booster vaccination. All receptors come from a man between 18 and 29 years old who received the YFV17D yellow fever vaccine.

The chain is built from TRBV3-1 and TRBJ2-5; perhaps D is TRBD1 or TRBD2 (6 bases each). CDR1 is LGHDT and CDR2 is YNNKEL in the germline V gene (reference sequence). The CDR3 covers 13 residues. V was cut by 5 bases and J by 5 bases, with 12 bases left in between. CDR3: CASSERGRETQYF. The CDR3 DNA reads as TGTGCCAGCAGCGAGAGGGGGAGGGAGACCCAGTACTTC.

J is TRBJ2-3 and V is TRBV5-4, with TRBD1 matching over 11 bases. Germline values: CDR1 SGHNT, CDR2 YYREEE (reference sequence). There are 15 residues in the CDR3. The J segment lost 4 bases and the V segment lost 2 bases, leaving 3 bases of the junction unmatched. The CDR3 loop reads CASSFPDRGPDTQYF. CDR3 coding DNA: TGTGCCAGCAGCTTTCCGGACAGGGGGCCAGATACGCAGTATTTT.

This clonotype has at least ten counts. The V call is TRBV7-6, the J call TRBJ1-4; D unresolved. Trimming pared 0 bases from V and 2 bases from J, leaving 7 bases between. CDR1 is SGHVS, CDR2 FNYEAQ, per germline. This CDR3 region has 15 residues. CDR3 coding DNA: TGTGCCAGCAGCTTAGCGGGTGGCACTAATGAAAAACTGTTTTTT. It specifies CASSLAGGTNEKLFF. Based on the CDR3 plus reference TRBV7-6 and TRBJ1-4, the full variable domain is GAGVSQSPRYKVTKRGQDVALRCDPISGHVSLYWYRQALGQGPEFLTYFNYEAQQDKSGLPNDRFSAERPEGSISTLTIQRTEQRDSAMYRCASSLAGGTNEKLFFGSGTQLSVL.

This clonotype was detected only a few times. This chain uses TRBV5-1 with TRBJ2-5, with 8 bases matching TRBD1. The CDR3 extends over 15 amino acids. The germline gives CDR1 SGHRS, CDR2 YFSETQ. V gave up 2 bases and J gave up 3 bases; unmatched junction bases: 6. CDR3: CASSFPGGAEETQYF. CDR3 in DNA: TGCGCCAGCAGCTTCCCAGGGGGCGCGGAAGAGACCCAGTACTTC.

The chain carries TRBV6-5 and TRBJ1-6, with 7 bases matching TRBD1. The CDR3 totals 15 residues. CDR1 and CDR2 (germline): MNHEY, SVGAGI. V lost 0 bases to trimming and J lost 9 bases; unmatched junction nucleotides: 5. The CDR3 is CASSYSTGMGSPLHF. CDR3 in DNA: TGTGCCAGCAGTTACTCGACAGGGATGGGTTCACCCCTCCACTTT.

This clonotype was seen ten or more times. The chain is built from TRBV25-1 and TRBJ2-7, with 8 bases fitting TRBD1. The CDR3 loop spans 15 amino acids. Unmatched junction bases numbered 16, after V lost 6 bases and J lost 9 bases. Germline CDR1 is MGHDK and CDR2 is SYGVNS. CDR3 DNA sequence: TGTGCCAGCAGCCGCCTGGACAGGGAGGACGACCGGCAGTACTTC. It encodes CASSRLDREDDRQYF.

This clonotype was counted ten times or more. The chain has TRBV6-2 or TRBV6-3 and TRBJ2-2; TRBD2 is a possible D gene (5 bases). Deletions cut 4 bases from V and 2 bases from J, with 11 bases between. CDR1 MNHEY and CDR2 SVGEGT come from the germline V gene. The CDR3 covers 15 residues. The CDR3 DNA sequence: TGTGCCAGCAGTTCGGGAAAGATAAACACCGGGGAGCTGTTTTTT. Translating it yields CASSSGKINTGELFF.

This clonotype was counted only a few times. This chain connects TRBV4-1 to TRBJ1-5; 8 bases fit TRBD1. V gave up 4 bases and J gave up 6 bases; unmatched junction bases: 17. This CDR3 has 18 amino acids. Germline V gene data show CDR1 as MGHRA and CDR2 as YSYEKL. CDR3 nucleotide sequence: TGCGCCAGCAGCCGATCGCCCCCGGAACAGGGGGTTGGTCAGCCCCAGCATTTT. This gives the protein CASSRSPPEQGVGQPQHF.

V and J are TRBV20-1 and TRBJ2-1, with D possibly TRBD2 on 7 matching bases. V lost 1 base and J 7 bases, leaving 17 bases between the germline ends. The CDR3 is 15 amino acids. Germline loops: CDR1 DFQATT, CDR2 SNEGSKA (reference sequence). CDR3 protein: CSARVKGGSRNEQFF. CDR3 DNA: TGCAGTGCTAGAGTAAAGGGGGGGAGCCGAAATGAGCAGTTCTTC.

This clonotype was picked up a small number of times. This chain joins TRBV3-1 and TRBJ1-1, with D perhaps matching TRBD1 (6 bases). Trimming removed 5 bases at V and 2 bases at J, with 12 bases between. The CDR3 totals 14 residues. The germline gives CDR1 LGHDT, CDR2 YNNKEL (reference sequence). The CDR3 sequence is CASSWGGGNTEAFF. CDR3 sequence (DNA): TGTGCCAGCAGCTGGGGAGGGGGAAACACTGAAGCTTTCTTT. Variable domain in full (rest from reference TRBV3-1 and TRBJ1-1): DTAVSQTPKYLVTQMGNDKSIKCEQNLGHDTMYWYKQDSKKFLKIMFSYNNKELIINETVPNRFSPKSPDKAHLNLHINSLELGDSAVYFCASSWGGGNTEAFFGQGTRLTVV.